Described below is a single TCR beta chain sequence and its context. Original analysis: For nucleated cells, counts were estimated from reference gene primer amplification. TCRdb keeps only in-frame clones here, not all; method: immunoSEQ multiplex PCR. Clonal size and the V and J genes are those of that table, whereas D and trimming came from the DNA. The table shows some 80,000 clones, with around 83% occurring only once. These data come from a study of blood T cell repertoires in COVID-19. Turning to the study itself: Samples representing acute and convalescent COVID-19 were sourced from the United States, Italy and Spain. PBMCs, B-cell-depleted T cells, or T cells were the source of the cDNA or gDNA that made up the material.

The origin of this receptor is a human donor in a cohort sampled during active COVID-19. Sequencing was performed on peripheral blood.

DNA for the CDR3: TGTGCCACCAGTGGACGAAAGCCGGGACAGACTTTCGCGAACACCGGGGAGCTGTTTTTT. It encodes CATSGRKPGQTFANTGELFF. The gene calls are TRBV24-1 and TRBJ2-2; TRBD1 agrees at 7 bases. V lost 5 bases to trimming and J lost 0 bases; unmatched junction nucleotides: 17. CDR3 size: 20 residues. CDR1 is KGHDR, CDR2 SFDVKD, per germline.